The T cell receptor beta chain under discussion was sequenced for a study of blood T cells in healthy people across ages. Whole-study results and caveats: Diversity of TCR beta correlated strongly with naive T cell percentage. With unsorted PBMCs, a conclusive comparison of naive versus antigen-experienced cells was not possible.

Samples had at least 6.5 million PBMCs isolated from them. A second PCR, run for about 6 to 11 cycles, used a sample-barcoded 5' primer plus a J-beta primer mix. TCRdb reprocessed the 5' RACE reads with MiXCR, giving one entry per CDR3 protein. The sample lists under 1,000,000 distinct CDR3 sequences; 46% were seen once. This clonotype was picked up a small number of times. The target antigen is unknown. This clonotype was obtained from a man aged 80 or over in good health. The sequencing input was blood.

CDR3 region: CASSLTGTPNSGANVLTF. In DNA, the CDR3 is TGTGCCAGCAGCTTAACCGGGACTCCAAACTCTGGGGCCAACGTCCTGACTTTC. The V gene is TRBV7-8, the J gene TRBJ2-6; tentatively, D is TRBD2 (6 bases). The CDR3 length is 18 residues. In germline, CDR1 is SGHVS, CDR2 FQNEAQ. With 2 bases removed from V and 0 bases from J, the gap between germline ends came to 14 bases.